This T cell receptor (beta chain) was sequenced during a study of blood T cell repertoires in COVID-19. As for the study in general: Researchers got acute and convalescent COVID-19 samples from the United States, Italy and Spain. The cDNA or gDNA used as material had been derived from T cells, B-cell-depleted T cells, or PBMCs.

The CDR3 is made up of 12 amino acids. Germline loops: CDR1 SGHTS, CDR2 YDEGEE. V was clipped by 2 bases and J by 4 bases, with 5 bases between them. In the study's own analysis: Amplified reference gene primers provided the basis for estimating nucleated cell counts. Some clones are missing from TCRdb's copy, which holds only in-frame ones; the method was immunoSEQ multiplex PCR. Clone size and the V and J calls come from that table; the DNA yielded D and trimming. The table has roughly 250,000 clones, 88% seen once. The chain carries TRBV5-8 and TRBJ2-3, with unresolved D. The source of this sequence is a middle-aged woman who had recovered from COVID-19. Source material: peripheral blood. In DNA form, the CDR3 reads TGTGCCAGCAGCTTAGGAGCAGATACGCAGTATTTT. Translating gives CASSLGADTQYF.